This TCR beta chain was sequenced for a study of T cells in Graves' hyperthyroidism and ophthalmopathy. Study in general: At initial diagnosis, before any treatment had begun, peripheral blood was obtained. Study conclusions and caveats: It was a median around 6 months before onset that the model predicted ophthalmopathy.

CDR3 length: 15 residues. Germline V lookup: CDR1 MNHNS, CDR2 SASEGT. V dropped 2 bases and J dropped 0 bases, with 8 bases sitting between them. Researchers amplified the TCR beta CDR3 regions from RNA transcripts. In the first-round RT-PCR of the TCR CDR3, the HTBI primer set was used. MiXCR, run by TCRdb on the multiplex PCR reads, gives a single entry per CDR3 protein. Counted here are a few hundred thousand distinct CDR3 sequences, roughly an eighth occurring once; the ten biggest clones make up approximately 5.3%. The sample holds many counts of this clonotype. The antigen remains unidentified. The sample comprised blood. The chain has TRBV6-1 and TRBJ2-1; tentative D call: TRBD2 (5 bases). The sequence came from a woman aged 18-29 years with Graves' hyperthyroidism. CDR3 protein: CASSEMAGSYNEQFF. The CDR3 nucleotides read TGTGCCAGCAGTGAAATGGCGGGCTCCTACAATGAGCAGTTCTTC.